This T cell receptor beta chain was documented in a study of cytomegalovirus exposure and HLA in healthy donors. Overall study findings and caveats: Earlier results showed most TCR beta V segments being productive about 87% or about 30% of the time. The majority of CMV-associated TCR beta chains were reported as apparently HLA-restricted in a later analysis. The study flagged about 150 TCR beta chains as cytomegalovirus-associated.

Amplification used 60 Vbeta primers and 13 Jbeta primers. Data came from immunoSEQ multiplex PCR; TCRdb stores just in-frame clones and leaves some out. The sample has under 150,000 clones; about 84% are singletons. V lost 4 bases, J lost 0 bases, and 22 bases lay in between. The CDR3 runs to 19 residues. Concerning this clone: Its antigen is undetermined.

This TCR was sampled from a woman aged 40 to 55 in good health and CMV-seropositive. The chain employs TRBV23-1 and TRBJ1-5; a weak D match, TRBD1 (6 bases). TRBV23-1 is sorted into the ORF group, with uncertain function. The sample taken for sequencing was PBMCs. Written as DNA, the CDR3 is TGCGCCAGCAGTCGCAAACGGGGACGACAGGAGTATAGCAATCAGCCCCAGCATTTT. Residues: CASSRKRGRQEYSNQPQHF.